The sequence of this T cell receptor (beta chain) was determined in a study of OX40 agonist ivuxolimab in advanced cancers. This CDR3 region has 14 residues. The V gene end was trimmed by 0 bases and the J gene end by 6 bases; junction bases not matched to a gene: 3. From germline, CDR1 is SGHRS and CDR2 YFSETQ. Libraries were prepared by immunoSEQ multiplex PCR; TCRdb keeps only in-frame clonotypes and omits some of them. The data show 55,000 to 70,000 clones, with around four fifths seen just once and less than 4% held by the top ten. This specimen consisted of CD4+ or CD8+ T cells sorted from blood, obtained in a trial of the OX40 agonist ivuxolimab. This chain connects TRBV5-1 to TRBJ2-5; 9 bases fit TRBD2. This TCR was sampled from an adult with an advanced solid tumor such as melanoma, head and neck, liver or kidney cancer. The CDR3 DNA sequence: TGCGCCAGCAGCTTGGGCGCGGGGGGGCAGACCCAGTACTTC. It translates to CASSLGAGGQTQYF.